This TCR beta chain was sequenced in a study of T cells after yellow fever vaccination. Regarding the study as a whole: Once the booster was given, most primary-vaccination clones reappeared, at 95% to 98% for CD4 and roughly 86% for CD8.

The ends were cut back, 5 bases at V and 1 base at J, with 14 bases in the middle. This CDR3 has 15 amino acids. From germline, CDR1 is LNHDA and CDR2 SQIVND (reference sequence). TCRdb re-derived calls from the 5' RACE reads in MiXCR, one entry per CDR3 protein. The sample holds about 130,000 distinct CDR3 sequences, roughly 8.2% seen once. With respect to this clonotype: The antigen remains undetermined.

The chain links TRBV19 to TRBJ1-2, with TRBD1 as a possible D gene (6 bases). The sequence was collected from a man aged 18 to 29 who received the YFV17D yellow fever vaccine. The sequences come from CD8+ T cells sorted from PBMCs, collected on the day of the yellow fever booster vaccination. As DNA, the CDR3 is TGTGCCAGTAGTGAAGTGTGGACAGATAACTATGGCTACACCTTC. Amino acids: CASSEVWTDNYGYTF.